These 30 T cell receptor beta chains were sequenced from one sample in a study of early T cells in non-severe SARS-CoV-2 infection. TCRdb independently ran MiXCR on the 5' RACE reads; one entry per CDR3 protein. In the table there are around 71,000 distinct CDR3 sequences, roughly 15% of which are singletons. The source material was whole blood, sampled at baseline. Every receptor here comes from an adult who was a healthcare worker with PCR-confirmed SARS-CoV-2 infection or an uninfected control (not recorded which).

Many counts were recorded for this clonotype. CDR3 in amino acids: CSARGGLAGGQETQYF. The CDR3 DNA sequence: TGCAGTGCTAGAGGGGGACTAGCGGGAGGCCAAGAGACCCAGTACTTC. The chain has TRBV20-1 and TRBJ2-5; 15 bases fit TRBD2. Trimming cost V 1 base and J 1 base; bases outside gene matches: 1. Germline V gene data show CDR1 as DFQATT and CDR2 as SNEGSKA (reference sequence). CDR3 length: 16 residues.

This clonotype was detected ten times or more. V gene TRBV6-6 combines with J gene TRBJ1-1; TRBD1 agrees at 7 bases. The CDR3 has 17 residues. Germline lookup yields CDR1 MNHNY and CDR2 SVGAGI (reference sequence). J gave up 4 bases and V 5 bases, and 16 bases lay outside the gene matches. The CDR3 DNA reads TGTGCCAGCAGTCCCTACAGGGGTCCCTCACCGTCCACTGAAGCTTTCTTT. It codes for CASSPYRGPSPSTEAFF.

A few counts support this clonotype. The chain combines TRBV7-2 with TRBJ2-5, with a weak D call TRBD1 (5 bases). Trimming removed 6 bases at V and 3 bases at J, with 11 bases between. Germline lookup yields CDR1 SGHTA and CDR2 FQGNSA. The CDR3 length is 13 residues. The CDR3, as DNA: TGTGCCAGCAGGGGGCTAGAAAAAGAGACCCAGTACTTC. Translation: CASRGLEKETQYF.

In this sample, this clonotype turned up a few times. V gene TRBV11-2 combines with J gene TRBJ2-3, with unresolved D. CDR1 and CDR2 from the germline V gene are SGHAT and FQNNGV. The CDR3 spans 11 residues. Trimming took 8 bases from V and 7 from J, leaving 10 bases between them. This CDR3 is CASGTGYTQYF. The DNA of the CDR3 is TGTGCCAGCGGTACCGGTTATACGCAGTATTTT.

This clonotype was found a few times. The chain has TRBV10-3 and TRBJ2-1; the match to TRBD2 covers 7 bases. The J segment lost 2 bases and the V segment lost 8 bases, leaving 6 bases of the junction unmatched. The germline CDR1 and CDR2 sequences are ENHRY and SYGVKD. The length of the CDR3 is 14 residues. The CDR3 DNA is TGTGCCATCCAAGGGGCGGGAGCCTACAATGAGCAGTTCTTC. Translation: CAIQGAGAYNEQFF.

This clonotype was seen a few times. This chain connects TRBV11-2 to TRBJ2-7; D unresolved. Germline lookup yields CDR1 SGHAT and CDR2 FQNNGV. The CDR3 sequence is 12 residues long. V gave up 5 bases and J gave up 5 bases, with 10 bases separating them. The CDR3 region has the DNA TGTGCCAGCAGCCCACCTCGAAACGAGCAGTACTTC. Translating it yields CASSPPRNEQYF.

The CDR3 here is CASSPPRGRSGTGELFF. CDR3 coding DNA: TGTGCCAGCAGCCCCCCTAGGGGGAGATCTGGCACCGGGGAGCTGTTTTTT. The chain joins TRBV12-3 or TRBV12-4 to TRBJ2-2; D perhaps matches TRBD1 (6 bases). V was shortened by 6 bases and J by 4 bases, with 21 bases between the two germline ends. The CDR3 covers 17 residues.

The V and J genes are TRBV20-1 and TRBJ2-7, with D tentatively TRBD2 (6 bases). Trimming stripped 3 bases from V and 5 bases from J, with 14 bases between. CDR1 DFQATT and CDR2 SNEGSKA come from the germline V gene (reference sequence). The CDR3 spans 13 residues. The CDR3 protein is CSASLAGPHEQYF. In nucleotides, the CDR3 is TGCAGTGCTAGTTTGGCGGGACCCCACGAGCAGTACTTC.

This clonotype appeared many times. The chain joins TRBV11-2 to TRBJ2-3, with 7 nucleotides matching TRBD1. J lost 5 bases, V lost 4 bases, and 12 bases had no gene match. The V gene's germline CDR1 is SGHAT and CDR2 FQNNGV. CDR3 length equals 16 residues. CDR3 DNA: TGTGCCAGCAGCTCCTTGACAGGGAAGGGAATAGATACGCAGTATTTT. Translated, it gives CASSSLTGKGIDTQYF.

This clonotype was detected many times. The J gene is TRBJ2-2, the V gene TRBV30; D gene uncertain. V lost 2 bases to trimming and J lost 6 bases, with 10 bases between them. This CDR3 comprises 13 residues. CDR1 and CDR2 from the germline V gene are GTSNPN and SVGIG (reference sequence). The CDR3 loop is CAWSLGVAGELFF. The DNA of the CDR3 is TGTGCCTGGAGTCTTGGGGTGGCCGGGGAGCTGTTTTTT.

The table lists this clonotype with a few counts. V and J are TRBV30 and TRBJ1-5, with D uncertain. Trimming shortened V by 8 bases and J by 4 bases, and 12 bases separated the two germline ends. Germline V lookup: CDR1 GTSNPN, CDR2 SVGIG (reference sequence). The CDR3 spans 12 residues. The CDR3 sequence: CAADGPNQPQHF. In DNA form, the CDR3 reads TGTGCCGCCGACGGGCCTAATCAGCCCCAGCATTTT.

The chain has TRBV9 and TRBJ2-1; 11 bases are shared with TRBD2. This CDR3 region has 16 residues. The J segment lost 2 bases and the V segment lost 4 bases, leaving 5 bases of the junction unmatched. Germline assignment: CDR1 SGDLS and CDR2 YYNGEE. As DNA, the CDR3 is TGTGCCAGCAGCACCCGACTAGCGGGGCCCTACAATGAGCAGTTCTTC. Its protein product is CASSTRLAGPYNEQFF.

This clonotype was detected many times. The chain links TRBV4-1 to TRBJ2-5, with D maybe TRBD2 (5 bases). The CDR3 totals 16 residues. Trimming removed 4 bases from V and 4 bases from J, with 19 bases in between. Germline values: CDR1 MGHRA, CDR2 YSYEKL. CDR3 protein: CASSPSRTVEGETQYF. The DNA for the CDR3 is TGCGCCAGCAGCCCCTCCAGGACGGTAGAGGGAGAGACCCAGTACTTC.

The CDR3 bases are TGCAGTGCTAGGGGACAGGGGTGGAATGAGCAGTTCTTC. It is translated as CSARGQGWNEQFF. The chain links TRBV20-1 to TRBJ2-1, with 10 bases that match TRBD1. The V and J ends lost 3 bases and 7 bases, in that order; junction bases with no gene match: 3. Germline CDR1 and CDR2: DFQATT and SNEGSKA (reference sequence). The CDR3 has 13 amino acids.

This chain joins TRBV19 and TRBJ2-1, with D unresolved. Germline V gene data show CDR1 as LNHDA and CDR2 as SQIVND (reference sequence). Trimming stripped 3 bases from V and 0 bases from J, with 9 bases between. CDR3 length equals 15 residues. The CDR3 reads CASSIAASSYNEQFF. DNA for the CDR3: TGTGCCAGTAGTATTGCGGCTAGCTCCTACAATGAGCAGTTCTTC.

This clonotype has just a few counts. Here the CDR3 reads CASSRTQGVANYGYTF. Written as DNA, the CDR3 is TGTGCCAGCAGCCGAACTCAGGGGGTAGCCAACTATGGCTACACCTTC. This sequence joins TRBV3-1 and TRBJ1-2; 7 nucleotides agree with TRBD1. Per germline, CDR1 LGHDT and CDR2 YNNKEL (reference sequence). CDR3 length: 16 amino acids. The V and J ends lost 4 bases and 2 bases, in that order; junction bases with no gene match: 10.

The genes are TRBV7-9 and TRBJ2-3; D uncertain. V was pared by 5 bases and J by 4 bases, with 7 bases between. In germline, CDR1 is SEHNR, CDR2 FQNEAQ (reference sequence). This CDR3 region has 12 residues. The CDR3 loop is CASSHAPDTQYF. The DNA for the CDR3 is TGTGCCAGCAGCCATGCACCAGATACGCAGTATTTT.

The CDR3 sequence: CASSLPRGAQHF. In DNA form, the CDR3 reads TGTGCCAGCAGCCTCCCGCGGGGGGCCCAGCATTTT. This sequence joins TRBV11-2 and TRBJ1-5, with a weak D call TRBD1 (5 bases). Germline-derived CDR1 and CDR2 are SGHAT and FQNNGV. The CDR3 covers 12 residues. The V gene lost 5 bases and the J gene lost 11 bases, with 13 bases spanning the gap.

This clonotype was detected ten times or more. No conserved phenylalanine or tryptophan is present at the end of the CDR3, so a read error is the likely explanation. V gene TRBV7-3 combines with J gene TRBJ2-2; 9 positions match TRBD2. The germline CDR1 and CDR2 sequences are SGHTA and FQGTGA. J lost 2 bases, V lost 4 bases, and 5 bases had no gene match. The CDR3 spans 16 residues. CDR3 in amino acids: CASSSRLAVNTGELFL. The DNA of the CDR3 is TGTGCCAGCAGCTCCCGACTAGCGGTAAACACCGGGGAGCTGTTTCTT.

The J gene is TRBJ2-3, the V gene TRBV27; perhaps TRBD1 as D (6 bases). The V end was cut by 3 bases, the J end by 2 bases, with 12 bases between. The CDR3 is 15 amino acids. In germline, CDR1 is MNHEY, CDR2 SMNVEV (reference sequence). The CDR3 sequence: CASSFMGQITDTQYF. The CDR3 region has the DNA TGTGCCAGCAGTTTTATGGGACAAATCACAGATACGCAGTATTTT.

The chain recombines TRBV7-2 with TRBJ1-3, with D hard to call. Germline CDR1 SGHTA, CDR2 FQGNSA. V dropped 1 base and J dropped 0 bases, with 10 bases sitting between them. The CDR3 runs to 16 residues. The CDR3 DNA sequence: TGTGCCAGCAGCTTAGGGGCGGGTAGCTCTGGAAACACCATATATTTT. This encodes CASSLGAGSSGNTIYF.

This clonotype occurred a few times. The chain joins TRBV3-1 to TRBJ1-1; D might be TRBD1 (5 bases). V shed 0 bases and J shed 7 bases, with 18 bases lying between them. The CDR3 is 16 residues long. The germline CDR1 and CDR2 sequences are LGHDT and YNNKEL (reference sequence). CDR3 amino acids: CASSQDGRERLLEAFF. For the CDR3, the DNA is TGTGCCAGCAGCCAAGATGGCAGGGAACGGCTACTTGAAGCTTTCTTT.

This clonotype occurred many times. Here the CDR3 reads CASSHRTGRNSPLHF. DNA for the CDR3: TGTGCCAGCAGCCACAGGACAGGACGCAATTCACCCCTCCACTTT. The rearrangement links TRBV3-1 to TRBJ1-6; TRBD1 aligns across 7 bases. V trimming: 3 bases; J trimming: 7 bases; junction bases outside the gene matches: 6. CDR1 LGHDT and CDR2 YNNKEL come from the germline V gene (reference sequence). This CDR3 is built from 15 residues.

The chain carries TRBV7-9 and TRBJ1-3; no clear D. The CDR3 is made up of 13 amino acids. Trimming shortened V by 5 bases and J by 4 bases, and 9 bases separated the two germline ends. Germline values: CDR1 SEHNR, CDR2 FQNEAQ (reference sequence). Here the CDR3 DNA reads TGTGCCAGCAGCCGGGTGTCCGGAAACACCATATATTTT. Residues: CASSRVSGNTIYF.

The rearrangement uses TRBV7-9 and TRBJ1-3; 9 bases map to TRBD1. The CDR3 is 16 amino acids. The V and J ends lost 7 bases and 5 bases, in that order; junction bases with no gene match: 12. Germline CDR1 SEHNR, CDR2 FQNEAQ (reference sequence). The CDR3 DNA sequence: TGTGCCAGCACCCCACCCCGGGGACAGGGAAGAAACACCATATATTTT. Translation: CASTPPRGQGRNTIYF.

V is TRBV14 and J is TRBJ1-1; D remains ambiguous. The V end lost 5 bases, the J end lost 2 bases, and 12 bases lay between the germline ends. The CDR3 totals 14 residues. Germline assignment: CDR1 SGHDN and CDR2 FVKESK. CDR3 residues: CASSLLLSNTEAFF. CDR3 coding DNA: TGTGCCAGCAGCTTACTTCTCAGCAACACTGAAGCTTTCTTT.

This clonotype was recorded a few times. As DNA, the CDR3 is TGTGCCAGCATACCCCAGAAGGGGTCTTACACTGAAGCTTTCTTT. The encoded protein is CASIPQKGSYTEAFF. The chain is built from TRBV6-6 and TRBJ1-1; D is perhaps TRBD1 (5 bases). The CDR3 loop spans 15 amino acids. CDR1 and CDR2 from the germline V gene are MNHNY and SVGAGI (reference sequence). Trimming cost V 7 bases and J 3 bases, with 18 bases left between them.

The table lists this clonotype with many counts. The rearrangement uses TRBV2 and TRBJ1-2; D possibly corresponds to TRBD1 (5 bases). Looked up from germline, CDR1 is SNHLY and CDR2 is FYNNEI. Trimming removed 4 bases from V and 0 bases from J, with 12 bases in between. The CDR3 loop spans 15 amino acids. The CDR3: CASSAEGTANYGYTF. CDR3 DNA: TGTGCCAGCAGTGCAGAGGGGACGGCTAACTATGGCTACACCTTC.

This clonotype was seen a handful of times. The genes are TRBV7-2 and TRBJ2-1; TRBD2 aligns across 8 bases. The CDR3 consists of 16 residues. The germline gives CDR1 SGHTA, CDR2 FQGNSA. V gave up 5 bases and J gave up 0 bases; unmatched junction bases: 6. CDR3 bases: TGTGCCAGCAGCCCGAGAAGCGGGAGCTCCTACAATGAGCAGTTCTTC. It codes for CASSPRSGSSYNEQFF.

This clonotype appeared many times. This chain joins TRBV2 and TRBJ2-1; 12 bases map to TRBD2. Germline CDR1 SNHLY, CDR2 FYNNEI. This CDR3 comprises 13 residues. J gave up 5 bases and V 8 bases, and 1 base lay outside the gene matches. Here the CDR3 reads CASLAGGDNEQFF. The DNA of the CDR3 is TGTGCCAGCCTAGCGGGAGGGGACAATGAGCAGTTCTTC. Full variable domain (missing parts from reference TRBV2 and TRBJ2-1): EPEVTQTPSHQVTQMGQEVILRCVPISNHLYFYWYRQILGQKVEFLVSFYNNEISEKSEIFDDQFSVERPDGSNFTLKIRSTKLEDSAMYFCASLAGGDNEQFFGPGTRLTVL.